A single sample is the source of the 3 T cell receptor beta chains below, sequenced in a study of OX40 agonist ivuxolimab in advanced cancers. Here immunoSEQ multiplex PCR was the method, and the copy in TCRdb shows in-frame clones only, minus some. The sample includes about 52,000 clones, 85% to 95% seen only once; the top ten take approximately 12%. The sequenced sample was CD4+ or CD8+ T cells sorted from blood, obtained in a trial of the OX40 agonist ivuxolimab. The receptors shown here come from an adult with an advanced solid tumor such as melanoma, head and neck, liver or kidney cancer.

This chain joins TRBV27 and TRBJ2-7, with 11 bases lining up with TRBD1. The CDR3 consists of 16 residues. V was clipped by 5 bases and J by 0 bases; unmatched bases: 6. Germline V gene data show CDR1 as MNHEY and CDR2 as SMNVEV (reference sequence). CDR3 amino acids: CASSPGTGGLSYEQYF. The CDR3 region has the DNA TGTGCCAGCAGTCCGGGGACAGGGGGTCTCTCCTACGAGCAGTACTTC.

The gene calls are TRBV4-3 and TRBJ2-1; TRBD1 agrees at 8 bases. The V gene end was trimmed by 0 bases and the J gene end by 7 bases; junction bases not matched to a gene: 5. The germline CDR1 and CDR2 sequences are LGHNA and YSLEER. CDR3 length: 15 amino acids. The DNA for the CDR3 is TGCGCCAGCAGCCAAGACCTACGGACAGGGAATGAGCAGTTCTTC. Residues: CASSQDLRTGNEQFF.

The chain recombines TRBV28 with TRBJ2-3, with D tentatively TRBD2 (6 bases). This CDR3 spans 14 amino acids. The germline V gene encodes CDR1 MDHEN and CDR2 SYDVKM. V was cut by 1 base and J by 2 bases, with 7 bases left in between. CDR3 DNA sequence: TGTGCCAGCAGTTTATCGGGGGACACAGATACGCAGTATTTT. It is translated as CASSLSGDTDTQYF.